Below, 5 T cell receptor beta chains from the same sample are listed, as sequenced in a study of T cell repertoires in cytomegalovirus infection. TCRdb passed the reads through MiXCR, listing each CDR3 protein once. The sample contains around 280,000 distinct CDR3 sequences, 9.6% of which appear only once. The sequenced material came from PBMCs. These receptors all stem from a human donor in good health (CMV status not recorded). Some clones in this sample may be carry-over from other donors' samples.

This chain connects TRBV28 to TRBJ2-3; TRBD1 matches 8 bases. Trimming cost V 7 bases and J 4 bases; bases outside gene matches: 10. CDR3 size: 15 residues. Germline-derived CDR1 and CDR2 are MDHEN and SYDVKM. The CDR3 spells CASTVGRGLPDTQYF. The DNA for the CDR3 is TGTGCCAGCACGGTGGGCAGGGGGCTGCCAGATACGCAGTATTTT.

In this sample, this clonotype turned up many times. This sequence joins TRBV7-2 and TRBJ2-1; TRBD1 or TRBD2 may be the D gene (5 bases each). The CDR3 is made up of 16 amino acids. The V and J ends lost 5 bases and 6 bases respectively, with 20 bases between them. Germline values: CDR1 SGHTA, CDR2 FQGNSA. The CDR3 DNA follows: TGTGCCAGCAGCGCCTCCTGGGGGATGAGTAGCAATGAGCAGTTCTTC. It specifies CASSASWGMSSNEQFF. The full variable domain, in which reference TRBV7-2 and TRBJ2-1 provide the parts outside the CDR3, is GAGVSQSPSNKVTEKGKDVELRCDPISGHTALYWYRQSLGQGLEFLIYFQGNSAPDKSGLPSDRFSAERTGGSVSTLTIQRTQQEDSAVYLCASSASWGMSSNEQFFGPGTRLTVL.

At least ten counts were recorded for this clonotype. The CDR3 nucleotides are TGCAGTGCTAGAGACAATGAGCAGTTCTTC. It is translated as CSARDNEQFF. The J gene is TRBJ2-1, the V gene TRBV20-1; D is ambiguous. V was shortened by 0 bases and J by 6 bases, with 0 bases between the two germline ends. The CDR3 is 10 amino acids. CDR1 is DFQATT, CDR2 SNEGSKA, per germline (reference sequence).

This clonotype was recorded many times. The chain's CDR3 is CASSYTGVLDGNQPQHF. DNA of the CDR3: TGTGCCAGCAGTTACACAGGGGTATTGGACGGCAATCAGCCCCAGCATTTT. The chain joins TRBV7-9 to TRBJ1-5, with TRBD1 matching over 7 bases. The germline CDR1 and CDR2 sequences are SEHNR and FQNEAQ (reference sequence). The CDR3 covers 17 residues. With V trimmed by 6 bases and J by 2 bases, 13 bases remained unmatched. The full variable domain, completed using reference TRBV7-9 and TRBJ1-5, is DTGVSQNPRHKITKRGQNVTFRCDPISEHNRLYWYRQTLGQGPEFLTYFQNEAQLEKSRLLSDRFSAERPKGSFSTLEIQRTEQGDSAMYLCASSYTGVLDGNQPQHFGDGTRLSIL.

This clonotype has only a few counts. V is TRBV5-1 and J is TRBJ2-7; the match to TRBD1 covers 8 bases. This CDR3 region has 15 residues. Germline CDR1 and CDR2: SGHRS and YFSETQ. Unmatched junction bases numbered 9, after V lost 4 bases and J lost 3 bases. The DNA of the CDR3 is TGCGCCAGCAGCGTTCAGGGGGCAGTTTTCTACGAGCAGTACTTC. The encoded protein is CASSVQGAVFYEQYF.